Listed below are T cell receptor beta chains from one sample, sequenced in a study of blood T cells in healthy people across ages. TCRdb redid the calling of the 5' RACE reads with MiXCR, one entry per CDR3 protein. The table includes 800,000 or so distinct CDR3 sequences, just under 25% detected once. These sequences were also reported in another study, on T cells of mothers and their children.

Sequenced sample: blood. The receptors come from a boy aged 5-17 years in good health. Both conserved end residues are part of each CDR3. A D gene is named only where the DNA matches it firmly. Not all rows give a size; the values are once, few, many and, for expanded clones, a class.

CDR3 DNA: TGTGCCACCAGCAGAGATCTGGACCGCATTACTCCCCTCCACTTT
CDR3 protein: CATSRDLDRITPLHF
V gene: TRBV15
J gene: TRBJ1-6
clone size: -
D gene: -
CDR3 length: 15

CDR3 DNA: TGTGCCAGCTCACAGGAAGAAGAGGCGAACACTGAAGCTTTCTTT
CDR3 protein: CASSQEEEANTEAFF
V gene: TRBV18
J gene: TRBJ1-1
clone size: few
D gene: -
CDR3 length: 15

CDR3 DNA: TGCAGTGCTAGTAAGGGGGGGGGCAGTGGCTCCTACAATGAGCAGTTCTTC
CDR3 protein: CSASKGGGSGSYNEQFF
V gene: TRBV20-1
J gene: TRBJ2-1
clone size: -
D gene: -
CDR3 length: 17

CDR3 DNA: TGCGCCAGCGGCCCGACATTGAACACTGAAGCTTTCTTT
CDR3 protein: CASGPTLNTEAFF
V gene: TRBV5-1
J gene: TRBJ1-1
clone size: -
D gene: -
CDR3 length: 13

CDR3 DNA: TGCGCCAGCAGCCCGGCCGGGGGGGGCCTGGGTGAAAAACTGTTTTTT
CDR3 protein: CASSPAGGGLGEKLFF
V gene: TRBV4-3
J gene: TRBJ1-4
clone size: -
D gene: -
CDR3 length: 16

CDR3 DNA: TGTGCCAGCAGTTTGACGGGGGGGCGAAATACGCAGTATTTT
CDR3 protein: CASSLTGGRNTQYF
V gene: TRBV28
J gene: TRBJ2-3
clone size: -
D gene: TRBD2
CDR3 length: 14

CDR3 DNA: TGCGCCAGCACCATGACAGCGGGAGGGACCGGGGAGCTGTTTTTT
CDR3 protein: CASTMTAGGTGELFF
V gene: TRBV5-1
J gene: TRBJ2-2
clone size: -
D gene: TRBD2
CDR3 length: 15

CDR3 DNA: TGCGCCAGCAGCCAAGATCGGGCAGGGAACACTGGAGCTTTCTTT
CDR3 protein: CASSQDRAGNTGAFF
V gene: TRBV4-3
J gene: TRBJ1-1
clone size: -
D gene: -
CDR3 length: 15

CDR3 DNA: TGTGCCATCAGTGAGTCTATCCCCGTGGGTGAAGCTTTCTTT
CDR3 protein: CAISESIPVGEAFF
V gene: TRBV10-3
J gene: TRBJ1-1
clone size: few
D gene: -
CDR3 length: 14

CDR3 DNA: TGTGCCAGCACCGCACAGGGGGTTTACGAGCAGTACTTC
CDR3 protein: CASTAQGVYEQYF
V gene: TRBV27
J gene: TRBJ2-7
clone size: few
D gene: TRBD1
CDR3 length: 13

CDR3 DNA: TGTGCCAGCAGACCAGGGACAGCCCCTGCCATATATTTT
CDR3 protein: CASRPGTAPAIYF
V gene: TRBV6-6
J gene: TRBJ1-3
clone size: few
D gene: TRBD1
CDR3 length: 13

CDR3 DNA: TGTGCCAGCAGCACGGACTCTGTGGAGTATTTT
CDR3 protein: CASSTDSVEYF
V gene: TRBV11-2
J gene: TRBJ2-3
clone size: -
D gene: -
CDR3 length: 11

CDR3 DNA: TGTGCCAGCTCACCCTGGGGATCCCGGGTGGACGAGCAGTACTTC
CDR3 protein: CASSPWGSRVDEQYF
V gene: TRBV7-9
J gene: TRBJ2-7
clone size: -
D gene: -
CDR3 length: 15

CDR3 DNA: TGTGCCAGCAGCCCCCACGCGGGGGAGACCCAGTACTTC
CDR3 protein: CASSPHAGETQYF
V gene: TRBV7-9
J gene: TRBJ2-5
clone size: -
D gene: -
CDR3 length: 13

CDR3 DNA: TGTGCCAGCAGCCGAGTAGGTTGGAATTCACCCCTCCACTTT
CDR3 protein: CASSRVGWNSPLHF
V gene: TRBV14
J gene: TRBJ1-6
clone size: few
D gene: -
CDR3 length: 14

CDR3 DNA: TGCGCCAGCAGCTTGCCGGTAGGGGACAAAACCATTCAGTACTTC
CDR3 protein: CASSLPVGDKTIQYF
V gene: TRBV5-1
J gene: TRBJ2-4
clone size: few
D gene: -
CDR3 length: 15

CDR3 DNA: TGCGCCAGCAGCAGGCGACAGGGTCAGCGAGAGACCCAGTACTTC
CDR3 protein: CASSRRQGQRETQYF
V gene: TRBV5-1
J gene: TRBJ2-5
clone size: -
D gene: TRBD1
CDR3 length: 15

CDR3 DNA: TGTGCCAGCAGCTTACCGGGGGTGAGGCAGCCCCAGCATTTT
CDR3 protein: CASSLPGVRQPQHF
V gene: TRBV7-9
J gene: TRBJ1-5
clone size: few
D gene: -
CDR3 length: 14

CDR3 DNA: TGTGCCAGTAGTCTCCGGGAGATCGGGGAGCTGTTTTTT
CDR3 protein: CASSLREIGELFF
V gene: TRBV19
J gene: TRBJ2-2
clone size: few
D gene: -
CDR3 length: 13

CDR3 DNA: TGCAGCGTTGAAGAACTACCAGGGGGCATTTTGATTCAGCCCCAGCATTTT
CDR3 protein: CSVEELPGGILIQPQHF
V gene: TRBV29-1
J gene: TRBJ1-5
clone size: -
D gene: TRBD1
CDR3 length: 17

CDR3 DNA: TGTGCCAGCTCACCAGGGACAGGGGACGAGCAGTACTTC
CDR3 protein: CASSPGTGDEQYF
V gene: TRBV7-9
J gene: TRBJ2-7
clone size: many
D gene: TRBD1
CDR3 length: 13

CDR3 DNA: TGTGCCAGCAGTGCACGGTGGACCGGGGAGCTGTTTTTT
CDR3 protein: CASSARWTGELFF
V gene: TRBV2
J gene: TRBJ2-2
clone size: -
D gene: -
CDR3 length: 13

CDR3 DNA: TGTGCCAGCAGCCCGACCTCTATGGAATGGTACCAAGAGACCCAGTACTTC
CDR3 protein: CASSPTSMEWYQETQYF
V gene: TRBV7-8
J gene: TRBJ2-5
clone size: few
D gene: -
CDR3 length: 17

CDR3 DNA: TGCGCCAGCAGCCCCTCTAGCGGGAGCGGAGAGACCCAGTACTTC
CDR3 protein: CASSPSSGSGETQYF
V gene: TRBV4-3
J gene: TRBJ2-5
clone size: few
D gene: TRBD2
CDR3 length: 15

CDR3 DNA: TGTGCCAGCAGCCAAGATTTACAGGGAGGAGAGACCCAGTACTTC
CDR3 protein: CASSQDLQGGETQYF
V gene: TRBV3-1
J gene: TRBJ2-5
clone size: many
D gene: -
CDR3 length: 15

CDR3 DNA: TGTGCCAGCAGTCCCCAATACGACAGCTACGAGCAGTACTTC
CDR3 protein: CASSPQYDSYEQYF
V gene: TRBV12-3/TRBV12-4
J gene: TRBJ2-7
clone size: -
D gene: -
CDR3 length: 14

CDR3 DNA: TGTGCCAGCAGTCAAAGGCCTAGCGCCCGGGTGAATGAGCAGTTCTTC
CDR3 protein: CASSQRPSARVNEQFF
V gene: TRBV11-2
J gene: TRBJ2-1
clone size: -
D gene: -
CDR3 length: 16

CDR3 DNA: TGTGCCAGCAGTGAGCCCACCGGGGAGCTGTTTTTT
CDR3 protein: CASSEPTGELFF
V gene: TRBV2
J gene: TRBJ2-2
clone size: few
D gene: -
CDR3 length: 12

CDR3 DNA: TGTGCCAGCATCTTGGACAGGATGAACACTGAAGCTTTCTTT
CDR3 protein: CASILDRMNTEAFF
V gene: TRBV2
J gene: TRBJ1-1
clone size: few
D gene: TRBD1
CDR3 length: 14

CDR3 DNA: TGCGCCAGCAGCTTGGGTGAGGGAACCGCCGACTACACCTTC
CDR3 protein: CASSLGEGTADYTF
V gene: TRBV5-1
J gene: TRBJ1-2
clone size: few
D gene: -
CDR3 length: 14

CDR3 DNA: TGCGCCAGCAGCCAAGATAAGTTACCAGAACTTTACAATGAGCAGTTCTTC
CDR3 protein: CASSQDKLPELYNEQFF
V gene: TRBV4-1
J gene: TRBJ2-1
clone size: -
D gene: -
CDR3 length: 17

CDR3 DNA: TGTGCCAGCAGCGATGGGGACCGGGACTATGGCTACACCTTC
CDR3 protein: CASSDGDRDYGYTF
V gene: TRBV9
J gene: TRBJ1-2
clone size: few
D gene: -
CDR3 length: 14

CDR3 DNA: TGTGCCAGCAGCCTCTCCGGACAGGGAGGGGGCACTGAAGCTTTCTTT
CDR3 protein: CASSLSGQGGGTEAFF
V gene: TRBV7-3
J gene: TRBJ1-1
clone size: -
D gene: TRBD1
CDR3 length: 16

CDR3 DNA: TGTGCCAGCAGTACCTACAGGGTCGAGCAGTACTTC
CDR3 protein: CASSTYRVEQYF
V gene: TRBV28
J gene: TRBJ2-7
clone size: few
D gene: -
CDR3 length: 12

CDR3 DNA: TGTGCCAGCAGCTTAAGGCAGGGTGATGGCTACACCTTC
CDR3 protein: CASSLRQGDGYTF
V gene: TRBV5-6
J gene: TRBJ1-2
clone size: once
D gene: -
CDR3 length: 13

CDR3 DNA: TGTGCCAGCAGTTTACGGGGGGGGCGCGTTTACGAGCAGTACTTC
CDR3 protein: CASSLRGGRVYEQYF
V gene: TRBV28
J gene: TRBJ2-7
clone size: few
D gene: TRBD2
CDR3 length: 15

CDR3 DNA: TGTGCCTGGAGTGTAGGGTCACCCAGTCAGCCCCAGCATTTT
CDR3 protein: CAWSVGSPSQPQHF
V gene: TRBV30
J gene: TRBJ1-5
clone size: -
D gene: -
CDR3 length: 14

CDR3 DNA: TGTGCCAGCAGTTATAGTACGGCTCGGTGGGAGACCCAGTACTTC
CDR3 protein: CASSYSTARWETQYF
V gene: TRBV6-6
J gene: TRBJ2-5
clone size: -
D gene: -
CDR3 length: 15

CDR3 DNA: TGCGCCAGCAGCCAAGATGGGGGGGGGTCCTCCTACGAGCAGTACTTC
CDR3 protein: CASSQDGGGSSYEQYF
V gene: TRBV4-3
J gene: TRBJ2-7
clone size: -
D gene: TRBD2
CDR3 length: 16